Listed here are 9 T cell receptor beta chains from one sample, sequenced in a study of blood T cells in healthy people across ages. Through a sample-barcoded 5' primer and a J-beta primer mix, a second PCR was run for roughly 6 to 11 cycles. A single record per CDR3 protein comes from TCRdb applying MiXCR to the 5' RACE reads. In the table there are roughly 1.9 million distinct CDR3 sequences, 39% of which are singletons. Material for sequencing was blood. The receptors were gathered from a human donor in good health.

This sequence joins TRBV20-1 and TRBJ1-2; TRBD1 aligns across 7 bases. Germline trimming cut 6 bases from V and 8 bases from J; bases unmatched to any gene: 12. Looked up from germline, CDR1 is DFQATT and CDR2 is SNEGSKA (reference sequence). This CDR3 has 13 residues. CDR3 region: CSAHTLTGEGYTF. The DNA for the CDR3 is TGCAGTGCCCATACCCTTACAGGGGAGGGCTACACCTTC.

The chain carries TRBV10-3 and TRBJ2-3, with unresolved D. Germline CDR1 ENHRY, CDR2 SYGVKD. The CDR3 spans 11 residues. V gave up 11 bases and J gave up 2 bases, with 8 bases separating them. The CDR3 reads CAAGYTDTQYF. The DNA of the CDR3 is TGTGCCGCCGGATACACAGATACGCAGTATTTT.

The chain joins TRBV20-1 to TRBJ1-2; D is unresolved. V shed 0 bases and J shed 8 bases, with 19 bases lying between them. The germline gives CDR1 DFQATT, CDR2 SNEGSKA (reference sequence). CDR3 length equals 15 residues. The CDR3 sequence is CSARDSRTGERGYTF. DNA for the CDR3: TGCAGTGCTAGAGATTCTAGGACCGGGGAAAGAGGCTACACCTTC.

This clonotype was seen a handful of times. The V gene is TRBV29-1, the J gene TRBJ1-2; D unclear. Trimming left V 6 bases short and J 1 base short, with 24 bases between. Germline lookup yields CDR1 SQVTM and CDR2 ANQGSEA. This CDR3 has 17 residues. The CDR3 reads CSVHLSGILTDNYGYTF. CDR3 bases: TGCAGCGTCCATTTGAGTGGGATCCTCACGGATAACTATGGCTACACCTTC.

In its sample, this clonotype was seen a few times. CDR3 loop: CASSPPGGGQPQHF. The CDR3, as DNA: TGTGCCAGCAGTCCCCCTGGGGGAGGCCAGCCCCAGCATTTT. The rearrangement links TRBV7-9 to TRBJ1-5; a weak D match, TRBD1 (5 bases). Trimming left V 6 bases short and J 7 bases short, with 16 bases between. From germline, CDR1 is SEHNR and CDR2 FQNEAQ (reference sequence). This CDR3 comprises 14 residues. The whole variable domain, remainder taken from reference TRBV7-9 and TRBJ1-5, is DTGVSQNPRHKITKRGQNVTFRCDPISEHNRLYWYRQTLGQGPEFLTYFQNEAQLEKSRLLSDRFSAERPKGSFSTLEIQRTEQGDSAMYLCASSPPGGGQPQHFGDGTRLSIL.

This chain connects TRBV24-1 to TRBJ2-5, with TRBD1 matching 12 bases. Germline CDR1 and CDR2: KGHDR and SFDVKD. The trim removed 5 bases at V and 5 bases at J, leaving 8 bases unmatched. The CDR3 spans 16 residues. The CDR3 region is CATSGQGQGAGETQYF. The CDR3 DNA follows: TGTGCCACCAGTGGACAGGGACAGGGGGCAGGGGAGACCCAGTACTTC.

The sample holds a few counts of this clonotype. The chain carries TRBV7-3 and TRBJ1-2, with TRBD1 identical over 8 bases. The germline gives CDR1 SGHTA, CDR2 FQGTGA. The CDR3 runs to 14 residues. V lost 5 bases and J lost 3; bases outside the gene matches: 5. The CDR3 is CASSRTGIDYGYTF. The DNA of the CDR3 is TGTGCCAGCAGCAGGACAGGGATCGACTATGGCTACACCTTC.

The CDR3 protein is CASSLDHYRFTYEQYF. In nucleotides, the CDR3 is TGTGCCAGCAGTCTTGACCACTACAGGTTTACCTACGAGCAGTACTTC. V is TRBV12-3 or TRBV12-4 and J is TRBJ2-7; tentative D call: TRBD1 (5 bases). The CDR3 is 16 residues long. With 5 bases removed from V and 2 bases from J, the gap between germline ends came to 19 bases.

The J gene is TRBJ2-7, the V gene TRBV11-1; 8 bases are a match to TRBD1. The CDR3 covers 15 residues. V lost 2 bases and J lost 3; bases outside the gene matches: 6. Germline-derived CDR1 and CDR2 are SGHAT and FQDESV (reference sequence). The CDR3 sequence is CASSLKAGGYYEQYF. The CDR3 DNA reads TGTGCCAGCAGCTTAAAGGCAGGGGGCTACTACGAGCAGTACTTC.